This entry lists 10 T cell receptor beta chains sequenced from one sample in a study of regulatory T cells in long-lasting Graves disease. Relying on iRepertoire HTBI primers and Arm-PCR of CDR3 regions, the team built TCR beta libraries. TCRdb processed the multiplex PCR reads anew with MiXCR; each CDR3 protein has one entry. The repertoire holds 400,000 to 550,000 distinct CDR3 sequences, with about 17% as singletons. Specified time point: newly diagnosed GD, antithyroid drugs for less than 3 months. PBMC-extracted RNA yielded the TCR library. These data were also filed under a second study, of T cells in Graves' hyperthyroidism and ophthalmopathy.

Here the sequenced sample was peripheral blood mononuclear cells (PBMCs), taken at new diagnosis, from a patient treated with antithyroid drugs. These receptors all come from a woman aged 18-29 years with Graves disease.

This clonotype was recorded at least ten times. The V call is TRBV2, the J call TRBJ2-2; 14 bases agree with TRBD2. Germline V gene data show CDR1 as SNHLY and CDR2 as FYNNEI. The CDR3 is made up of 20 amino acids. The ends lost 7 bases at V and 4 bases at J; junction bases unmatched: 17. The CDR3 reads CASKARTGLAGVLTTGELFF. The CDR3 DNA follows: TGTGCCAGCAAGGCCAGAACGGGACTAGCGGGAGTTTTGACCACCGGGGAGCTGTTTTTT.

This clonotype was seen a few times. V is TRBV27 and J is TRBJ2-5, with 7 nucleotides matching TRBD2. V shed 0 bases, J shed 14 bases, and the junction held 9 bases outside the gene matches. The CDR3 has 13 residues. The germline CDR1 and CDR2 sequences are MNHEY and SMNVEV (reference sequence). The CDR3 DNA sequence: TGTGCCAGCAGTTTATCCCAAATGGGGGACTATTACTTC. Protein sequence: CASSLSQMGDYYF.

This clonotype was observed a few times. The rearrangement joins TRBV30 to TRBJ2-7, with D perhaps TRBD2 (5 bases). Trimming left V 3 bases short and J 0 bases short, with 15 bases between. Per the germline V gene, CDR1 is GTSNPN and CDR2 is SVGIG (reference sequence). The CDR3 spans 15 residues. The CDR3, as DNA: TGTGCCTGGAGCCCAAGACCGGGAAACTCCTACGAGCAGTACTTC. Translating gives CAWSPRPGNSYEQYF.

The sample holds a few counts of this clonotype. The rearrangement links TRBV5-1 to TRBJ1-1; D gene ambiguous. Per the germline V gene, CDR1 is SGHRS and CDR2 is YFSETQ. Between the trimmed V and J ends, which lost 4 bases and 5 bases, there was a span of 15 bases. The CDR3 covers 14 residues. The CDR3 bases are TGCGCCAGCAGCAGTCCAGGTTTATATACTGAAGCTTTCTTT. Translated: CASSSPGLYTEAFF.

This clonotype appeared a few times. The chain is built from TRBV28 and TRBJ2-7; 8 bases are a match to TRBD1. CDR1 is MDHEN and CDR2 is SYDVKM in the germline V gene. The CDR3 consists of 14 residues. Unmatched junction bases numbered 9, after V lost 6 bases and J lost 5 bases. Here the CDR3 DNA reads TGTGCCAGCAGCGGACAGGGAAAAACCGACGAGCAGTACTTC. It is translated as CASSGQGKTDEQYF.

This clonotype was detected many times. J is TRBJ1-1 and V is TRBV12-3 or TRBV12-4, with D unclear. The CDR3 runs to 13 residues. V dropped 3 bases and J dropped 2 bases, with 7 bases sitting between them. DNA of the CDR3: TGTGCCAGCAGTTTTAAGGCAAACACTGAAGCTTTCTTT. As protein: CASSFKANTEAFF.

This clonotype was counted only a few times. The chain joins TRBV30 to TRBJ1-5, with unresolved D. This CDR3 spans 15 amino acids. Germline loops: CDR1 GTSNPN, CDR2 SVGIG (reference sequence). V lost 3 bases and J lost 5, with 17 bases in between. The CDR3 is CAWSEGRGRDQPQHF. DNA of the CDR3: TGTGCCTGGAGCGAGGGAAGAGGGCGCGATCAGCCCCAGCATTTT.

This clonotype was detected many times. The rearrangement joins TRBV7-2 to TRBJ1-2, with D perhaps TRBD1 (6 bases). Germline V gene sequence: CDR1 SGHTA, CDR2 FQGNSA. Trimming left V 2 bases short and J 8 bases short, with 12 bases between. The length of the CDR3 is 13 residues. The CDR3 DNA sequence: TGTGCCAGCAGCTTATCACAGGGAGACGGCTACACCTTC. Translating gives CASSLSQGDGYTF.

The chain recombines TRBV11-2 with TRBJ2-5, with 9 positions matching TRBD1. CDR3 size: 17 residues. Germline V CDR1 and CDR2: SGHAT, FQNNGV. The ends lost 1 base at V and 0 bases at J; junction bases unmatched: 6. This CDR3 reads CASSLGYRGLNQETQYF. The CDR3 region has the DNA TGTGCCAGCAGCTTAGGTTACAGGGGGCTAAACCAAGAGACCCAGTACTTC.

This clonotype was seen many times. The genes are TRBV10-3 and TRBJ2-1; D call uncertain. The ends were cut back, 8 bases at V and 3 bases at J, with 11 bases in the middle. From germline, CDR1 is ENHRY and CDR2 SYGVKD. The CDR3 has 13 amino acids. The CDR3 protein is CAIRKQNYNEQFF. CDR3 nucleotides: TGTGCCATCCGTAAGCAAAACTACAATGAGCAGTTCTTC.